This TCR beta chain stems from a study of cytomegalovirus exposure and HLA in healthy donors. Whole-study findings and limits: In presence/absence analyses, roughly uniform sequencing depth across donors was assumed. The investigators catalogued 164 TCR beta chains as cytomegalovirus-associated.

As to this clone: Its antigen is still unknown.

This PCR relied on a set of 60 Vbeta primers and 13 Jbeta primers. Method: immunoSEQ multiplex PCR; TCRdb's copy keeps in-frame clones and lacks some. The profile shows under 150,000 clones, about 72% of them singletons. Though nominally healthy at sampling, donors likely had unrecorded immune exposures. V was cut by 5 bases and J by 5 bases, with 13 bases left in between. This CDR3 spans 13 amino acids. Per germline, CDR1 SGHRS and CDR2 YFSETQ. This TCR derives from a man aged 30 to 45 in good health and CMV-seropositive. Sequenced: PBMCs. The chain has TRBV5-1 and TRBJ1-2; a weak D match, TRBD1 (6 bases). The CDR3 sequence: CASRQGTLYGYTF. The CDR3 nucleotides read TGCGCCAGCAGACAGGGTACCCTGTATGGCTACACCTTC.